Following are 25 T cell receptor beta chains from one sample sequenced in a study of somatic mutations in cytotoxic T cells in rheumatoid arthritis. TCRdb keeps only in-frame clones here, not all; method: immunoSEQ multiplex PCR. This sample yields some 29,000 clones, of which around nine tenths are seen a single time; about a tenth belongs to the top ten. Sequencing was done on a sample of CD8+ T cells sorted from blood. Receptor source: an adult with rheumatoid arthritis.

The J gene is TRBJ2-1, the V gene TRBV30; 14 nucleotides align to TRBD2. Germline-derived CDR1 and CDR2 are GTSNPN and SVGIG (reference sequence). V dropped 1 base and J dropped 4; count of bases not matched to a gene: 0. CDR3 length: 15 residues. This chain's CDR3 is CAWSGLAGGYNEQFF. CDR3 coding DNA: TGTGCCTGGAGTGGACTAGCGGGGGGGTACAATGAGCAGTTCTTC.

V gene TRBV7-9 combines with J gene TRBJ1-1, with D hard to call. The CDR3 contains 14 residues. The germline CDR1 and CDR2 sequences are SEHNR and FQNEAQ (reference sequence). V was pared by 0 bases and J by 2 bases, with 7 bases between. The CDR3 nucleotides are TGTGCCAGCAGCTTAGCGTGGGGAAACACTGAAGCTTTCTTT. This translates into CASSLAWGNTEAFF.

The chain recombines TRBV6-7 with TRBJ1-4; 7 bases are a match to TRBD1. TRBV6-7 belongs to the ORF category, with a function that is uncertain. The CDR3 loop spans 16 amino acids. V shed 5 bases and J 4 bases; nucleotides not matched to a gene: 10. The CDR3 DNA follows: TGTGCCAGCAGTCTCGTTGGGACAGTGGATAATGAAAAACTGTTTTTT. It yields the protein CASSLVGTVDNEKLFF.

The chain links TRBV29-1 to TRBJ1-2, with TRBD1 as a possible D gene (6 bases). V was trimmed by 5 bases and J by 2 bases, leaving 6 bases between them. This CDR3 contains 11 residues. The germline V gene has CDR1 SQVTM and CDR2 ANQGSEA. CDR3 sequence: CSVRGNYGYTF. CDR3 nucleotide sequence: TGCAGCGTTAGGGGGAACTATGGCTACACCTTC.

The CDR3 sequence is CSALRGNTIYF. As DNA, the CDR3 is TGCAGTGCCCTCAGGGGAAACACCATATATTTT. The chain has TRBV20-1 and TRBJ1-3; D is ambiguous. The V gene's germline CDR1 is DFQATT and CDR2 SNEGSKA (reference sequence). The CDR3 covers 11 residues. The germline V and J ends were trimmed by 6 bases and 4 bases, with 7 bases remaining between them.

V and J are TRBV6-5 and TRBJ2-7; D not resolved. Looked up from germline, CDR1 is MNHEY and CDR2 is SVGAGI. The V end lost 5 bases, the J end lost 0 bases, and 11 bases lay between the germline ends. The CDR3 length is 14 residues. The DNA of the CDR3 is TGTGCCAGCAGTACCCAGGAGAGCTCCTACGAGCAGTACTTC. Amino acid sequence: CASSTQESSYEQYF.

V is TRBV4-2 and J is TRBJ2-3; no firm D call. Germline CDR1 is LGHNA and CDR2 is YNFKEQ. This CDR3 is built from 12 residues. The V end lost 0 bases, the J end lost 7 bases, and 5 bases lay between the germline ends. The CDR3 is CASSQDGYTQYF. Here the CDR3 DNA reads TGTGCCAGCAGCCAAGATGGGTATACGCAGTATTTT.

This chain connects TRBV4-1 to TRBJ2-3; no clear D gene. V lost 4 bases to trimming and J lost 0 bases, with 8 bases between them. Germline V gene lookup returns CDR1 MGHRA and CDR2 YSYEKL. The CDR3 is 14 amino acids. CDR3 coding DNA: TGCGCCAGCAGCCCCAAATCAAGCACAGATACGCAGTATTTT. Protein: CASSPKSSTDTQYF.

This chain connects TRBV11-2 to TRBJ1-2; tentatively, D is TRBD1 (5 bases). The V end was cut by 5 bases, the J end by 4 bases, with 11 bases between. This CDR3 contains 13 residues. Germline loops: CDR1 SGHAT, CDR2 FQNNGV. CDR3 DNA: TGTGCCAGCAGCCTAAGTGACAGCTATGGCTACACCTTC. Its translation is CASSLSDSYGYTF.

The chain is built from TRBV5-4 and TRBJ1-2; 9 bases fit TRBD1. This CDR3 spans 17 amino acids. Germline assignment: CDR1 SGHNT and CDR2 YYREEE (reference sequence). Germline trimming cut 2 bases from V and 8 bases from J; bases unmatched to any gene: 16. CDR3 sequence (DNA): TGTGCCAGCAGCTTTGGGGACAGGGAATGGTTGTTAGGAGGCTACACCTTC. Encoded protein: CASSFGDREWLLGGYTF.

The chain links TRBV11-1 to TRBJ1-6; D is undetermined. V shed 0 bases and J shed 6 bases, with 9 bases lying between them. Germline values: CDR1 SGHAT, CDR2 FQDESV (reference sequence). The length of the CDR3 is 15 residues. Written as DNA, the CDR3 is TGTGCCAGCAGCTTAGCAGGGATCTTTAATTCACCCCTCCACTTT. Residues: CASSLAGIFNSPLHF.

The CDR3 region is CASSLGPHYEQYF. In DNA, the CDR3 is TGTGCCAGCAGCTTGGGCCCACACTACGAGCAGTACTTC. V and J are TRBV11-2 and TRBJ2-7, with D uncertain. Trimming took off 3 bases at V and 3 bases at J, with 9 bases between the two ends. The CDR3 runs 13 residues. The germline V gene has CDR1 SGHAT and CDR2 FQNNGV.

The J gene is TRBJ2-7, the V gene TRBV2; no clear D. Trimming pared 5 bases from V and 2 bases from J, leaving 7 bases between. This CDR3 is 12 amino acids long. Looked up from germline, CDR1 is SNHLY and CDR2 is FYNNEI. The CDR3 here is CASSLDTYEQYF. CDR3 DNA sequence: TGTGCCAGCAGTCTAGATACCTACGAGCAGTACTTC. The variable domain in full, completed from reference TRBV2 and TRBJ2-7, reads EPEVTQTPSHQVTQMGQEVILRCVPISNHLYFYWYRQILGQKVEFLVSFYNNEISEKSEIFDDQFSVERPDGSNFTLKIRSTKLEDSAMYFCASSLDTYEQYFGPGTRLTVT.

The rearrangement uses TRBV6-1 and TRBJ2-5; 12 bases agree with TRBD2. The CDR3 sequence is 15 residues long. Germline loops: CDR1 MNHNS, CDR2 SASEGT. J lost 2 bases, V lost 2 bases, and 0 bases had no gene match. The DNA of the CDR3 is TGTGCCAGCAGTGAACTAGCGGGGGGGCAAGAGACCCAGTACTTC. It specifies CASSELAGGQETQYF.

V gene TRBV7-2 combines with J gene TRBJ2-1; 10 bases fit TRBD2. Germline V gene data show CDR1 as SGHTA and CDR2 as FQGNSA. J lost 4 bases, V lost 1 base, and 1 base had no gene match. The CDR3 sequence is 15 residues long. The CDR3 DNA reads as TGTGCCAGCAGCTTAGAACTAGCGGGGTACAATGAGCAGTTCTTC. Protein product: CASSLELAGYNEQFF.

The chain combines TRBV15 with TRBJ2-1; D unclear. V was clipped by 8 bases and J by 4 bases, with 12 bases between them. This CDR3 is built from 13 residues. CDR1 is LNHNV and CDR2 is YYDKDF in the germline V gene (reference sequence). CDR3 DNA sequence: TGTGCCACCGGCCACTACTCTTACAATGAGCAGTTCTTC. This encodes CATGHYSYNEQFF.

V gene TRBV2 combines with J gene TRBJ2-5, with 8 bases aligning to TRBD2. The last part of the DNA fits TRBJ2-7 better; the J call may be wrong. This CDR3 spans 11 amino acids. Germline V CDR1 and CDR2: SNHLY, FYNNEI. The CDR3 DNA reads TGTGCCAGCACGGGGGGGTACGAGCAGTACTTC. It codes for CASTGGYEQYF.

The chain uses TRBV7-8 and TRBJ2-1; 10 positions match TRBD1. Germline CDR1 and CDR2: SGHVS and FQNEAQ. The junction had 11 bases not matched to a gene; V was cut back by 3 bases and J by 3 bases. The CDR3 has 18 residues. The DNA of the CDR3 is TGTGCCAGCAGCTTCAATAGGGAGGGGACAGGGGACTACAATGAGCAGTTCTTC. This codes for CASSFNREGTGDYNEQFF.

J is TRBJ2-7 and V is TRBV10-3; the match to TRBD1 covers 10 bases. The CDR3 totals 15 residues. V dropped 11 bases and J dropped 0; count of bases not matched to a gene: 10. Looked up from germline, CDR1 is ENHRY and CDR2 is SYGVKD. CDR3 loop: CAVRDRGLSSYEQYF. The CDR3 DNA follows: TGTGCCGTCCGGGACAGGGGCTTGAGCTCCTACGAGCAGTACTTC.

J is TRBJ2-7 and V is TRBV6-5; 8 bases map to TRBD2. Germline V gives CDR1 MNHEY, CDR2 SVGAGI. The V segment lost 6 bases and the J segment 2 bases; nucleotides outside the gene matches: 6. There are 14 residues in the CDR3. Here the CDR3 reads CASRNSGSPYEQYF. The CDR3 DNA is TGTGCCAGCAGGAACAGCGGGAGCCCCTACGAGCAGTACTTC.

The chain links TRBV27 to TRBJ2-2; 8 bases are a match to TRBD2. CDR3 length: 20 residues. Germline V lookup: CDR1 MNHEY, CDR2 SMNVEV (reference sequence). V was clipped by 4 bases and J by 2 bases; unmatched bases: 18. As DNA, the CDR3 is TGTGCCAGCAGTTCCCCTCGCGTATTGCGGGGGGTAACTAACACCGGGGAGCTGTTTTTT. The encoded protein is CASSSPRVLRGVTNTGELFF.

Within the sample, this clone is medium-sized. The chain links TRBV10-1 to TRBJ2-2; D may correspond to TRBD1 or TRBD2 (5 bases each). The CDR3 has 15 amino acids. Germline V gives CDR1 WNHNN, CDR2 SYGVQD (reference sequence). The V end was cut by 3 bases, the J end by 4 bases, with 12 bases between. CDR3 amino acids: CASSELLGGTGELFF. CDR3 in DNA: TGCGCCAGCAGTGAACTCCTTGGGGGCACCGGGGAGCTGTTTTTT.

This CDR3 is CASSLSGSLHEQYF. The CDR3 coding sequence is TGTGCCAGCAGCTTGAGCGGGAGCTTACACGAGCAGTACTTC. V and J are TRBV5-4 and TRBJ2-5; 8 positions match TRBD2. The J call could be wrong; TRBJ2-7 is a better fit for the DNA end. Per germline, CDR1 SGHNT and CDR2 YYREEE (reference sequence). This CDR3 has 14 amino acids.

The rearrangement uses TRBV7-2 and TRBJ2-1; D gene unclear. Germline V CDR1 and CDR2: SGHTA, FQGNSA. CDR3 length equals 12 residues. Trimming cost V 5 bases and J 6 bases, with 8 bases left between them. CDR3 amino acids: CASSLGLNEQFF. For the CDR3, the DNA is TGTGCCAGCAGCCTAGGCCTCAATGAGCAGTTCTTC.

The genes are TRBV5-4 and TRBJ2-2; D may be TRBD1 (5 bases). The CDR3 contains 13 residues. V lost 4 bases, J lost 3 bases, and 7 bases lay in between. CDR1 SGHNT and CDR2 YYREEE come from the germline V gene (reference sequence). The CDR3 is CASSVGDTGELFF. CDR3 nucleotides: TGTGCCAGCAGCGTAGGGGACACCGGGGAGCTGTTTTTT.